This TCR beta chain derives from a study of blood T cell repertoires in COVID-19. Looking at the study overall: The United States, Italy and Spain provided the acute and convalescent COVID-19 samples. Sample material is recorded as cDNA or gDNA derived from T cells, B-cell-depleted T cells, or PBMCs.

The germline CDR1 and CDR2 sequences are KGHSH and LQKENI. This CDR3 has 12 residues. Trimming pared 3 bases from V and 5 bases from J, leaving 4 bases between. As handled by the study authors: Estimation of nucleated cell counts relied on the amplification of reference gene primers. Only in-frame clones appear in the TCRdb table, and some are missing; sequencing was by immunoSEQ multiplex PCR. The D gene and trimming were derived from the DNA, and the V and J assignments and clone size from that table. The repertoire holds a few hundred thousand clones, with around 88% as singletons. Enrolled through a virtual design, the participants were between roughly 18 and 95 years of age and came from 24 US areas.

This clonotype originated in a woman between 40 and 50 years old with acute COVID-19. The J gene is TRBJ2-2, the V gene TRBV18; D is unresolved. Sequencing was done on a sample of PBMCs or T cells enriched from blood (not recorded which). CDR3 in amino acids: CASSPRTGELFF. The DNA for the CDR3 is TGTGCCAGCTCACCCAGGACCGGGGAGCTGTTTTTT.